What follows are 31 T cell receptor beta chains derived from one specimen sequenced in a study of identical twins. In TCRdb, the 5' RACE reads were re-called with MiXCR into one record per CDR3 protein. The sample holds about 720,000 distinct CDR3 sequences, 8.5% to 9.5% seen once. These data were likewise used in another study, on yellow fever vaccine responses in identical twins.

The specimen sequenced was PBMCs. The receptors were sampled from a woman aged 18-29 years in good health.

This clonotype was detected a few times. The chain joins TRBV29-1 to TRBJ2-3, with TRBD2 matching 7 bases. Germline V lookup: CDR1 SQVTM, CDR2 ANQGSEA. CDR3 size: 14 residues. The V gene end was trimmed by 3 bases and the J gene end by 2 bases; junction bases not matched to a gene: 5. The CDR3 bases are TGCAGCGTTGACCCCGCGGGAGCCACAGATACGCAGTATTTT. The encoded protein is CSVDPAGATDTQYF.

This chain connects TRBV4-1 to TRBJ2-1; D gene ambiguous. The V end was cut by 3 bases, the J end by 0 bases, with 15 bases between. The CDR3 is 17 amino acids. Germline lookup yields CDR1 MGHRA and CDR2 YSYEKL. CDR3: CASSQMDKTFSYNEQFF. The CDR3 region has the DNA TGCGCCAGCAGCCAGATGGATAAGACTTTCTCCTACAATGAGCAGTTCTTC.

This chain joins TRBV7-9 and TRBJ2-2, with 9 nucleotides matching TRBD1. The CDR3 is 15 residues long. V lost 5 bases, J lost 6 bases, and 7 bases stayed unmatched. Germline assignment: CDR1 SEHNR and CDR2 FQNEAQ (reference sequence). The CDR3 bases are TGTGCCAGCAGCAAAGACAGGGGGGCCGCCGGGGAGCTGTTTTTT. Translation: CASSKDRGAAGELFF.

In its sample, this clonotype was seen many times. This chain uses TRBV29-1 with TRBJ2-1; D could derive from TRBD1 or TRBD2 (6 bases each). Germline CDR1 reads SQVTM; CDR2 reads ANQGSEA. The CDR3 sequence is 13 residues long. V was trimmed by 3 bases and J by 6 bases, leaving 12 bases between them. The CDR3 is CSVDRGDSNEQFF. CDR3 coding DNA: TGCAGCGTTGATAGGGGGGATAGCAATGAGCAGTTCTTC.

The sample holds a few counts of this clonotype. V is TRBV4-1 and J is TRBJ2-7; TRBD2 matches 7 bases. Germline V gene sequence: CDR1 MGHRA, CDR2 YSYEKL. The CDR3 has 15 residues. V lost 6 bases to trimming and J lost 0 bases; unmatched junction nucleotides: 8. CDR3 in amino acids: CASSGGGGTSYEQYF. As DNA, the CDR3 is TGCGCCAGCAGTGGAGGCGGGGGAACCTCCTACGAGCAGTACTTC.

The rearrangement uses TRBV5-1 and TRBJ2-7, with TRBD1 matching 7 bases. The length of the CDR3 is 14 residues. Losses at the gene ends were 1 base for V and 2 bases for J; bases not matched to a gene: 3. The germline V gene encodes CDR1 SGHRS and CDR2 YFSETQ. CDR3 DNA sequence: TGCGCCAGCAGCTTGAAAACAGGGGCCTACGAGCAGTACTTC. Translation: CASSLKTGAYEQYF.

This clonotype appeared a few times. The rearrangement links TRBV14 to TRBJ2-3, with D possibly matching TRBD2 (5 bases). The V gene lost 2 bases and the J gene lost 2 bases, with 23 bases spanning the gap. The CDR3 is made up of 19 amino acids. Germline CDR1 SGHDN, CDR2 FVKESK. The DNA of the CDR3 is TGTGCCAGCAGCCAATGGTCGAGGGCTCGGCGAGGCCTCACAGATACGCAGTATTTT. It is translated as CASSQWSRARRGLTDTQYF.

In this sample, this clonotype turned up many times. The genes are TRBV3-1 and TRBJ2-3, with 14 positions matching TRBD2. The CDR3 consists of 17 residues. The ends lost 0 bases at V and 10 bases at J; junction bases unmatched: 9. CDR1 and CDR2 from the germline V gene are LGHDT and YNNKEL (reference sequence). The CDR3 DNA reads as TGTGCCAGCAGCCAAGACGGTGCCGGGACTAGCGGGAGTCCGCAGTATTTT. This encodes CASSQDGAGTSGSPQYF.

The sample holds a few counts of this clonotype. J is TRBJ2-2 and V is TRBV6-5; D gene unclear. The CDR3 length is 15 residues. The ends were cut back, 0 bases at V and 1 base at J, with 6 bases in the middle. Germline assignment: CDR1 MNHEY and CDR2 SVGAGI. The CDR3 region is CASSYSKWNTGELFF. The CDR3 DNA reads TGTGCCAGCAGTTACTCGAAGTGGAACACCGGGGAGCTGTTTTTT.

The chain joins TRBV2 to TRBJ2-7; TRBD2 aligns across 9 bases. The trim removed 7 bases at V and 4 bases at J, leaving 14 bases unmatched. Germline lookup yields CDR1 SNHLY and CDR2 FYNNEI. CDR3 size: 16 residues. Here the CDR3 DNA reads TGTGCCAGCAAAAGGGGTTTAGCGGGAGCTGAGTACGAGCAGTACTTC. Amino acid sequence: CASKRGLAGAEYEQYF.

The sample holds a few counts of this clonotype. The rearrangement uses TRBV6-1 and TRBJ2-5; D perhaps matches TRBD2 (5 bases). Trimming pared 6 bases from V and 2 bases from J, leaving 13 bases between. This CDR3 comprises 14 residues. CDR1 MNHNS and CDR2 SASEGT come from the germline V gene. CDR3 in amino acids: CASRLTGWQETQYF. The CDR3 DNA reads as TGTGCCAGCAGACTTACGGGGTGGCAAGAGACCCAGTACTTC.

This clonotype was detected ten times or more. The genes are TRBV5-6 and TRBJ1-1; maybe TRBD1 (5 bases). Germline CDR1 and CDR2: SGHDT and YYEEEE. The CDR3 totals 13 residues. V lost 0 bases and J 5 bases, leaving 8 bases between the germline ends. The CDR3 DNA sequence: TGTGCCAGCAGCTTGGTGGGGCTTACTGAAGCTTTCTTT. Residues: CASSLVGLTEAFF.

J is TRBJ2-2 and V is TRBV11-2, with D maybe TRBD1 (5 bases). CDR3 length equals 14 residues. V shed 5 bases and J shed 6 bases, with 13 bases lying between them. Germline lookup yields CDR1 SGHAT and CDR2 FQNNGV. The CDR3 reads CASSPTRVAGELFF. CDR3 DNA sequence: TGTGCCAGCAGCCCAACCAGGGTTGCCGGGGAGCTGTTTTTT.

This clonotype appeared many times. Here the CDR3 reads CASRTGGSQETQYF. The DNA for the CDR3 is TGTGCCAGCAGAACGGGGGGGAGCCAAGAGACCCAGTACTTC. V and J are TRBV12-3 or TRBV12-4 and TRBJ2-5; 8 bases fit TRBD2. CDR3 length: 14 amino acids. The junction had 4 bases not matched to a gene; V was cut back by 6 bases and J by 1 base.

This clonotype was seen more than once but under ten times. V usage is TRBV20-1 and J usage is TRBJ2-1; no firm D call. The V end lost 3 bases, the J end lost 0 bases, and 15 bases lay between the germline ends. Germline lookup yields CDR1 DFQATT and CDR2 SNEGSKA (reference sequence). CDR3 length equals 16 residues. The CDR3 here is CSARDRGASSYNEQFF. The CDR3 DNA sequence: TGCAGTGCTAGGGATCGTGGCGCGAGCTCCTACAATGAGCAGTTCTTC.

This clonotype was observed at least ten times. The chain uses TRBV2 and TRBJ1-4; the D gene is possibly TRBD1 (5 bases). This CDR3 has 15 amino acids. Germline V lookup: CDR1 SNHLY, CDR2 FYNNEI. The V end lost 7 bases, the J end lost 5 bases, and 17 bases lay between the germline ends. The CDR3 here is CASTVVGAENEKLFF. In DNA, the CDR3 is TGTGCCAGCACGGTCGTCGGGGCCGAGAATGAAAAACTGTTTTTT. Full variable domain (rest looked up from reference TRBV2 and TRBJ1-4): EPEVTQTPSHQVTQMGQEVILRCVPISNHLYFYWYRQILGQKVEFLVSFYNNEISEKSEIFDDQFSVERPDGSNFTLKIRSTKLEDSAMYFCASTVVGAENEKLFFGSGTQLSVL.

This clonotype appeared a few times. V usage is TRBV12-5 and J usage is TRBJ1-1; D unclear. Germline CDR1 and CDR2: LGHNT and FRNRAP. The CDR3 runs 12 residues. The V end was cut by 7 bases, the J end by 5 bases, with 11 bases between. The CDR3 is CASAWGETEAFF. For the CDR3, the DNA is TGTGCTAGTGCATGGGGAGAAACTGAAGCTTTCTTT.

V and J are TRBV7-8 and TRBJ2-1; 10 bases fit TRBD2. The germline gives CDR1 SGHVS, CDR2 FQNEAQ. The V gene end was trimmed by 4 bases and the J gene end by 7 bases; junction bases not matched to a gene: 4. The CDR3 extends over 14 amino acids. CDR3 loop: CASSSPTSGNEQFF. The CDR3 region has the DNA TGTGCCAGCAGCTCACCGACTAGCGGGAATGAGCAGTTCTTC.

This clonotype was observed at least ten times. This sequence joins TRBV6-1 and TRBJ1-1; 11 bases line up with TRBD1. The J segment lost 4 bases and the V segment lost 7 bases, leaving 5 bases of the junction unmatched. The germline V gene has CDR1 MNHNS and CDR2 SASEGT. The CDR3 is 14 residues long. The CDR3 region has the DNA TGTGCCAGCAAGGACAGGGGGCGAGCCACTGAAGCTTTCTTT. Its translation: CASKDRGRATEAFF.

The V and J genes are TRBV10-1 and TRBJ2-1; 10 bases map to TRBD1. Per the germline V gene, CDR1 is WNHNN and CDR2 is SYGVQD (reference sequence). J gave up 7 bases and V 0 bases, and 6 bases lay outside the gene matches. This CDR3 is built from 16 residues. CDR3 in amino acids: CASSESSGQGHNEQFF. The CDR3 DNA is TGCGCCAGCAGTGAGTCGTCGGGACAGGGGCATAATGAGCAGTTCTTC.

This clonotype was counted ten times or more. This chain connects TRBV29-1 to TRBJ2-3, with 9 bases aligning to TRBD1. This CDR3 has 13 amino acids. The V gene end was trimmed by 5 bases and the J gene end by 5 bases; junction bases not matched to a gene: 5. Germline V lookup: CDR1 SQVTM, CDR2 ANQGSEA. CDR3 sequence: CSVLQGARDTQYF. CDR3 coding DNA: TGCAGCGTTTTACAGGGGGCCCGAGATACGCAGTATTTT.

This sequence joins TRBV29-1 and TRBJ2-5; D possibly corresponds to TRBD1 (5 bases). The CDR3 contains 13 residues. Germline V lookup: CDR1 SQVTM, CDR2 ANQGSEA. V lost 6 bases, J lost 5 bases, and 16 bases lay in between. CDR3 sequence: CSVWWQGPETQYF. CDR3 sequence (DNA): TGCAGCGTCTGGTGGCAGGGCCCGGAGACCCAGTACTTC.

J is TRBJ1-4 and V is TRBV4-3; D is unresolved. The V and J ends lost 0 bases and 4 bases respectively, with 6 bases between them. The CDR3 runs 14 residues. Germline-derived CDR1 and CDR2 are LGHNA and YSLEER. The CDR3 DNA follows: TGCGCCAGCAGCCAAGAAGGAGTTAATGAAAAACTGTTTTTT. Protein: CASSQEGVNEKLFF.

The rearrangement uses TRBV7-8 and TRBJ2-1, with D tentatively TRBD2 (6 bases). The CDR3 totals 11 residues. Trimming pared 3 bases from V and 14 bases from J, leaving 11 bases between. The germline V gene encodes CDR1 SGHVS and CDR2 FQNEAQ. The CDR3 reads CASSFSGFEFF. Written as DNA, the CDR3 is TGTGCCAGCAGCTTCAGCGGGTTTGAGTTCTTC.

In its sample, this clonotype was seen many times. The CDR3 bases are TGTGCCAGCAGCTTAGTTTGGGGAGCGGCAGGGGAATCCTACAATGAGCAGTTCTTC. This sequence encodes CASSLVWGAAGESYNEQFF. V gene TRBV7-8 combines with J gene TRBJ2-1, with D perhaps matching TRBD1 (6 bases). V was trimmed by 1 base and J by 1 base, leaving 20 bases between them. CDR1 is SGHVS and CDR2 is FQNEAQ in the germline V gene. The CDR3 runs 19 residues.

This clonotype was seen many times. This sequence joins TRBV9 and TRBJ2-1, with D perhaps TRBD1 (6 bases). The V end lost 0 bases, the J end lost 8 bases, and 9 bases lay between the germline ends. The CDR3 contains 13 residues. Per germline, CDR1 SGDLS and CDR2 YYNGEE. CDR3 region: CASSVDRADEQFF. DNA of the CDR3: TGTGCCAGCAGCGTAGACAGGGCGGATGAGCAGTTCTTC.

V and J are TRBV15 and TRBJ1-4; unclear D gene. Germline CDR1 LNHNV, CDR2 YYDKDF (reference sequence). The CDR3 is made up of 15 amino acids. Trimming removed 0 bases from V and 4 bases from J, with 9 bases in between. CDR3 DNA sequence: TGTGCCACCAGCAGAGATCAACCGTTTAATGAAAAACTGTTTTTT. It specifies CATSRDQPFNEKLFF.

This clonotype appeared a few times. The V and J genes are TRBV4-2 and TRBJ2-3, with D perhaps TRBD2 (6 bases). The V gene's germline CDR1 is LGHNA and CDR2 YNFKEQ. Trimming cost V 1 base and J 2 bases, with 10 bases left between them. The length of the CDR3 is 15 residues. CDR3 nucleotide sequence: TGTGCCAGCAGCCAAGTTGCGGGGCCCACAGATACGCAGTATTTT. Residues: CASSQVAGPTDTQYF.

The CDR3 loop reads CAISVSSGRASADNEQFF. In DNA, the CDR3 is TGTGCCATCAGTGTTAGTAGCGGGAGGGCCTCGGCCGACAATGAGCAGTTCTTC. The rearrangement links TRBV10-3 to TRBJ2-1, with TRBD2 matching 11 bases. CDR3 length: 18 amino acids. Unmatched junction bases numbered 13, after V lost 4 bases and J lost 5 bases. Looked up from germline, CDR1 is ENHRY and CDR2 is SYGVKD.

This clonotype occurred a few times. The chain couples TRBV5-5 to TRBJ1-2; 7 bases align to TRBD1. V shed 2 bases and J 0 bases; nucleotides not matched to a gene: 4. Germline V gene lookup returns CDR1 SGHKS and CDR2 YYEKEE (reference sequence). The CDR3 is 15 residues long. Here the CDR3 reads CASSFDRAANYGYTF. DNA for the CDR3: TGTGCCAGCAGCTTTGACAGGGCGGCTAACTATGGCTACACCTTC.

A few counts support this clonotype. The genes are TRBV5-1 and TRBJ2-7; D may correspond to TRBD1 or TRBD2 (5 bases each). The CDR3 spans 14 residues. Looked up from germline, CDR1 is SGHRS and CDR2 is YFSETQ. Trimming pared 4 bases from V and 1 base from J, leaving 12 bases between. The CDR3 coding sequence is TGCGCCAGCAGCCAACGGGACGGTTCCTACGAGCAGTACTTC. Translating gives CASSQRDGSYEQYF.